The clone carrying this T cell receptor beta chain was seen only a few times. The antigen remains undetermined. This CDR3 is built from 14 residues. V was shortened by 1 base and J by 0 bases, with 7 bases between the two germline ends. Germline V gene sequence: CDR1 DFQATT, CDR2 SNEGSKA (reference sequence). These data belong to a study of T-cell memory formation after mild COVID-19. Whole-study context: Clustering of TCRs was largely donor specific. Study-wide results and caveats: The appearance of some responding clones in pre-infection memory suggested that cross-reactive memory joined.

TCRdb redid the calling of the 5' RACE reads with MiXCR, one entry per CDR3 protein. The sample has about 250,000 distinct CDR3 sequences, roughly 14% seen once. The V gene is TRBV20-1, the J gene TRBJ2-1; no definite D call. Sample: PBMCs or a T cell subset sorted from them (not recorded which). The sequence was obtained from an adult woman who had mild COVID-19 (a few samples of this study predate the infection). Cell type and time point are not known. The CDR3 DNA is TGCAGTGCTAGAGTTCACCACTCCTACAATGAGCAGTTCTTC. This encodes CSARVHHSYNEQFF.